The next 15 T cell receptor beta chains were all read from a single sample in a study of shared clonotypes between healthy human individuals. The data were produced by immunoSEQ multiplex PCR, yet TCRdb's version contains in-frame clones alone and is incomplete. The sample lists approximately 600,000 clones, 85% to 95% occurring once. CD45RO-negative, CCR7-positively selected cells formed the naive CD8 fraction, excluding terminally differentiated effector memory CD45RA+ cells. The material sequenced was naive CD8+ T cells sorted from blood. The receptors come from a woman aged 25 to 45 in good health.

This chain links TRBV30 with TRBJ2-1; D is possibly TRBD1 (5 bases). Trimming cost V 2 bases and J 8 bases, with 16 bases left between them. The CDR3 has 14 residues. Looked up from germline, CDR1 is GTSNPN and CDR2 is SVGIG (reference sequence). This chain's CDR3 is CAWSFLDILDEQFF. CDR3 nucleotides: TGTGCCTGGAGTTTCTTGGACATCCTGGATGAGCAGTTCTTC.

On this clone itself: This sample includes further DNA sequences coding for the same CDR3. This chain connects TRBV28 to TRBJ1-5; D is uncertain. The V and J ends lost 2 bases and 3 bases respectively, with 8 bases between them. The CDR3 extends over 14 amino acids. CDR1 MDHEN and CDR2 SYDVKM come from the germline V gene. CDR3 in DNA: TGTGCCAGCAGTTTAGGACGGATCAATCAGCCCCAGCATTTT. It codes for CASSLGRINQPQHF.

The chain has TRBV5-5 and TRBJ2-7; the match to TRBD1 covers 11 bases. CDR3 length equals 15 residues. Per germline, CDR1 SGHKS and CDR2 YYEKEE (reference sequence). The ends lost 2 bases at V and 3 bases at J; junction bases unmatched: 4. CDR3 in DNA: TGTGCCAGCAGCTTCATTGGGACAGGGGGCTACGAGCAGTACTTC. This translates into CASSFIGTGGYEQYF.

The DNA for the CDR3 is TGTGCCAGCAGCCCTCTAGCGGGAGCTGGCGGGGAGCTGTTTTTT. It encodes CASSPLAGAGGELFF. V is TRBV7-9 and J is TRBJ2-2, with 10 positions matching TRBD2. V lost 5 bases, J lost 7 bases, and 7 bases stayed unmatched. Germline V gene data show CDR1 as SEHNR and CDR2 as FQNEAQ (reference sequence). This CDR3 region has 15 residues.

The rearrangement links TRBV27 to TRBJ2-7, with a tentative D call TRBD2 (6 bases). The CDR3 spans 14 residues. V was cut by 6 bases and J by 2 bases, with 14 bases left in between. Looked up from germline, CDR1 is MNHEY and CDR2 is SMNVEV (reference sequence). The CDR3 region is CASSRSLAPYEQYF. In nucleotides, the CDR3 is TGTGCCAGCAGCCGTTCACTAGCCCCCTACGAGCAGTACTTC.

The chain joins TRBV9 to TRBJ2-7; D gene uncertain. Trimming pared 4 bases from V and 3 bases from J, leaving 8 bases between. The germline CDR1 and CDR2 sequences are SGDLS and YYNGEE. The CDR3 spans 12 residues. This chain's CDR3 is CASSPDFYEQYF. The CDR3 DNA follows: TGTGCCAGCAGCCCTGACTTCTACGAGCAGTACTTC.

The chain recombines TRBV29-1 with TRBJ1-2; the D gene is possibly TRBD1 (6 bases). In germline, CDR1 is SQVTM, CDR2 ANQGSEA. Trimming took off 3 bases at V and 3 bases at J, with 14 bases between the two ends. The CDR3 totals 14 residues. The CDR3 coding sequence is TGCAGCGTTGAGTACAGGGACGGTTACTATGGCTACACCTTC. Its protein is CSVEYRDGYYGYTF.

This clone was recorded only once. V is TRBV7-3 and J is TRBJ2-1; 9 bases agree with TRBD1. The CDR3 has 15 residues. Germline V gene lookup returns CDR1 SGHTA and CDR2 FQGTGA. The junction had 6 bases not matched to a gene; V was cut back by 4 bases and J by 5 bases. CDR3 DNA sequence: TGTGCCAGCAGCTCGACAGGGGGGTCCCACAATGAGCAGTTCTTC. Translated, it gives CASSSTGGSHNEQFF.

The J gene is TRBJ2-5, the V gene TRBV30, with D unclear. TRBJ2-7 explains the end of the DNA better; the J call may be wrong. The CDR3 is 11 amino acids. The V gene's germline CDR1 is GTSNPN and CDR2 SVGIG (reference sequence). In nucleotides, the CDR3 is TGTGCCTGGAAACTGGGATACGAGCAGTACTTC. As protein: CAWKLGYEQYF.

The gene calls are TRBV7-3 and TRBJ2-7; 8 bases are shared with TRBD2. J lost 2 bases, V lost 5 bases, and 8 bases had no gene match. The CDR3 is 15 amino acids. Germline V gene lookup returns CDR1 SGHTA and CDR2 FQGTGA. CDR3 region: CASSPGGGGTYEQYF. The DNA of the CDR3 is TGTGCCAGCAGCCCCGGGGGGGGTGGCACCTACGAGCAGTACTTC.

The chain carries TRBV6-6 and TRBJ2-5; the match to TRBD1 covers 7 bases. The DNA end favors TRBJ2-7, so the J call may be wrong. Germline V gives CDR1 MNHNY, CDR2 SVGAGI (reference sequence). This CDR3 has 13 amino acids. Written as DNA, the CDR3 is TGTGCCAGCAGCAGCCCAGGGGGTTACGAGCAGTACTTC. Translating gives CASSSPGGYEQYF.

This clone was seen just once. CDR3 in amino acids: CASRDSLNTEAFF. The CDR3, as DNA: TGTGCCAGCCGGGACAGTCTGAACACTGAAGCTTTCTTT. V and J are TRBV7-9 and TRBJ1-1, with 7 bases aligning to TRBD1. The CDR3 extends over 13 amino acids. Trimming at V came to 8 bases and at J to 0 bases, leaving 3 bases not matched to a gene. Germline V lookup: CDR1 SEHNR, CDR2 FQNEAQ (reference sequence).

The CDR3 region is CASTATGSLDTQYF. The DNA for the CDR3 is TGTGCCAGCACCGCAACAGGGAGTTTGGATACGCAGTATTTT. This sequence joins TRBV27 and TRBJ2-3; D possibly corresponds to TRBD1 (6 bases). CDR3 length: 14 amino acids. V lost 7 bases to trimming and J lost 6 bases, with 17 bases between them. Germline V CDR1 and CDR2: MNHEY, SMNVEV (reference sequence).

This sequence joins TRBV4-1 and TRBJ2-7; 10 bases map to TRBD2. After removal of 4 bases from V and 3 bases from J, the junction contained 6 bases not matched to a gene. CDR1 and CDR2 (germline): MGHRA, YSYEKL. The CDR3 totals 15 residues. The CDR3 region has the DNA TGCGCCAGCAGCCTTGGACTAGCGGAGGGCTACGAGCAGTACTTC. Translation: CASSLGLAEGYEQYF.

This clone was observed a single time. The CDR3 DNA sequence: TGTGCCAGCACGGTGACTAGATTCGGGGAGCAGTACTTC. Its translation: CASTVTRFGEQYF. V is TRBV28 and J is TRBJ2-7, with D possibly being TRBD2 (6 bases). The V end lost 7 bases, the J end lost 7 bases, and 17 bases lay between the germline ends. This CDR3 region has 13 residues. Germline V lookup: CDR1 MDHEN, CDR2 SYDVKM.